The T cell receptor (beta chain) described here comes from a study of metastatic and nonmetastatic thyroid tumors. Study information: Malignant and benign thyroid patients had repertoires compared in peripheral blood and tumor or nodule tissue. Study results and limitations: Benign nodules reportedly had significantly lower TCR beta diversity than malignant thyroid tumors in blood and tumor.

CDR1 and CDR2 from the germline V gene are SGHAT and FQNNGV. The CDR3 consists of 15 residues. Trimming shortened V by 1 base and J by 4 bases, and 14 bases separated the two germline ends. None of the patients had undergone any treatment ahead of thyroid surgery. A remark on this clone: Antigen unknown. Since a much larger clone is just one base distant, this may be a read error. As the CDR3 is not closed by the conserved phenylalanine or tryptophan, this likely results from a read error. The same CDR3 is also encoded by other DNA sequences in this sample.

In the authors' methods: The authors used CDR3 differences across clinicopathological groups to build a distant-metastasis classifier for papillary thyroid cancer. TCRdb called clones again from the PCR reads with MiXCR. TCRdb's processing, not the authors' own work, is the source of the V and J calls. The table has roughly 30,000 clones, 10% to 12% seen once. The sequencing sample was made of blood. The clonotype comes from a female donor with papillary thyroid cancer or a benign thyroid nodule (not recorded which). Some clones in this sample may be carry-over from other donors' samples. The chain carries TRBV11-2 and TRBJ2-7, with D maybe TRBD1 (6 bases). The CDR3 DNA sequence: TGTGCCAGCAGCTTAGGCAGGGACAACCCATACGAGCAGTACTCC. Translation: CASSLGRDNPYEQYS.